A selection of T cell receptor beta chains follows, all from one sample in a study of control samples from healthy donors and cancer patients. Method: immunoSEQ multiplex PCR; TCRdb's copy keeps in-frame clones and lacks some. In all, the sample yields about 210,000 clones. The sample taken for sequencing was blood. Source of these receptors: a woman in her 30s in good health. Both conserved end residues are part of each CDR3. The D gene is left open where the match is weak.

v_gene,j_gene,d_gene,CDR3nt,CDR3aa
TRBV6-2/TRBV6-3,TRBJ1-3,-,TGTGCCAGCAGTTACTCAGGGACAACCGGAAACACCATATATTTT,CASSYSGTTGNTIYF
TRBV11-2,TRBJ2-3,TRBD2,TGTGCCAGCAACAATCCCTCGCAACTAGCGGGGGGACGCACAGATACGCAGTATTTT,CASNNPSQLAGGRTDTQYF
TRBV30,TRBJ2-5,-,TGTGCCTGGAGTGTCGCGGGTATACAAGAGACCCAGTACTTC,CAWSVAGIQETQYF
TRBV4-1,TRBJ2-5,-,TGCGCCAGCAGCCACGGGGGACGGAGAGAGACCCAGTACTTC,CASSHGGRRETQYF
TRBV27,TRBJ1-4,TRBD1,TGTGCCAGCAGTTTCGGACAGGGAAAGGGGAGGGCTAATGAAAAACTGTTTTTT,CASSFGQGKGRANEKLFF
TRBV4-1,TRBJ1-1,-,TGCGCCAGCAGCCAAACAAGGACAGTGGCCTTGAGGGCTTTCTTT,CASSQTRTVALRAFF
TRBV6-5,TRBJ2-7,TRBD1,TGTGCCAGCAGTTACGATCGCGGGACAGGGTCGGAGTACTTC,CASSYDRGTGSEYF
TRBV9,TRBJ2-2,TRBD1,TGTGCCAGCAGCCAAGTCCAGGGGGCGAACACCGGGGAGCTGTTTTTT,CASSQVQGANTGELFF
TRBV7-7,TRBJ1-6,-,TGTGCTAGCAGCTTACAATTCTTCCGGGGGTCAGTTTCATACTCACCCCTCCACTTT,CASSLQFFRGSVSYSPLHF
TRBV9,TRBJ1-4,TRBD1,TGTGCCAGCAGCGTAGATGGGACAGTAGGGGAACTGTTTTTT,CASSVDGTVGELFF
TRBV7-9,TRBJ2-2,-,TGTGCCAGCAGCTTAGGGGCAGCGAACACCGGGGAGCTGTTTTTT,CASSLGAANTGELFF
TRBV6-2/TRBV6-3,TRBJ2-2,TRBD2,TGTGCCAGCAGTTCCCTCGGGGGGGGCGGGGAGCTGTTTTTT,CASSSLGGGGELFF
TRBV28,TRBJ1-1,TRBD1,TGTGCCAGCAGTTTATGGGACAGGGGAACTGAAGCTTTCTTT,CASSLWDRGTEAFF
TRBV28,TRBJ1-4,-,TGTGCCAGCAGTTTCTTCGGGGGCCAAAATGAAAAACTGTTTTTT,CASSFFGGQNEKLFF
TRBV3-1/TRBV3-2,TRBJ2-5,TRBD1,TGTGCCAGCAGCCAATCCCCGACAGGGTCGGGTCAAGAGACCCAGTACTTC,CASSQSPTGSGQETQYF
TRBV28,TRBJ2-5,-,TGTGCCAGCAGGGGGCTAGCGGAGACCCAGTACTTC,CASRGLAETQYF
TRBV5-4,TRBJ2-1,-,TGTGCCAGCAGCTTGACTGGGGGAGTTGAGCAGTTCTTC,CASSLTGGVEQFF
TRBV28,TRBJ1-1,-,TGTGCCAGCAGCCTAACAGGGAACACTGAAGCTTTCTTT,CASSLTGNTEAFF
TRBV28,TRBJ2-7,-,TGTGCCAGCAGTTTACTCCATTACGAGCAGTACTTC,CASSLLHYEQYF
TRBV11-1,TRBJ1-2,-,TGTGCCAGCAGCTCCCCCCGCGCGGACGTCTATGGCTACACCTTC,CASSSPRADVYGYTF
TRBV29-1,TRBJ1-1,-,TGCAGCGTACGGAACCAGGGCCTGAACACTGAAGCTTTCTTT,CSVRNQGLNTEAFF
TRBV6-5,TRBJ2-7,-,TGTGCCAGCAGTACCTCGGACGGGTTCTACGAGCAGTACTTC,CASSTSDGFYEQYF
TRBV18,TRBJ1-5,-,TGTGCCAGCTCACCACCCTCGGGCCAGCCCCAGCATTTT,CASSPPSGQPQHF
TRBV7-8,TRBJ1-4,TRBD1,TGTGCCAGCAGCGCCCGGGACAGTCGAGGAGAAAAACTGTTTTTT,CASSARDSRGEKLFF
TRBV2,TRBJ1-6,-,TGTGCCATCGGAGGAGGTTCACCCCTCCACTTT,CAIGGGSPLHF
TRBV19,TRBJ1-5,-,TGTGCCAGTAGTATAGATAAGGGTGTAGGCAATCAGCCCCAGCATTTT,CASSIDKGVGNQPQHF
TRBV27,TRBJ2-7,-,TGTGCCAGCAGTGGCTGGGCGACCCAATCCTACGAGCAGTACTTC,CASSGWATQSYEQYF
TRBV28,TRBJ1-2,-,TGTGCCAGCAGTTTAAGCAGTAGCTATGGCTACACCTTC,CASSLSSSYGYTF
TRBV27,TRBJ2-7,-,TGTGCCAGCCCTCAAAGACTCCGCTCCTCGGGATACGAGCAGTACTTC,CASPQRLRSSGYEQYF
TRBV28,TRBJ2-3,-,TGTGCCAGCAGTCCTTCGACGGGCACAGATACGCAGTATTTT,CASSPSTGTDTQYF
TRBV5-1,TRBJ2-2,TRBD2,TGCGCCAGCAGCTCCGGACTAGCGGGAGCCTCCGGGGAGCTGTTTTTT,CASSSGLAGASGELFF
TRBV10-3,TRBJ2-7,-,TGTGCCATCAGTGAGTCAGGTGGAGGTAACGAGCAGTACTTC,CAISESGGGNEQYF
TRBV7-8,TRBJ2-1,TRBD2,TGTGCCAGCAGCTTCCGGCTAGCGGGGGCTGGCGATGAGCAGTTCTTC,CASSFRLAGAGDEQFF
TRBV15,TRBJ2-5,TRBD2,TGTGCCACCAGCAGGGGGGTAGCGGGGGGTAAAGAGACCCAGTACTTC,CATSRGVAGGKETQYF
TRBV4-2,TRBJ2-7,TRBD2,TGTGCCAGCAGCCAGCCGGGACTACGAAACTACGAGCAGTACTTC,CASSQPGLRNYEQYF
TRBV7-9,TRBJ2-1,-,TGTGCCAGCAGCTTTACTCCCTACAATGAGCAGTTCTTC,CASSFTPYNEQFF
TRBV3-1/TRBV3-2,TRBJ2-1,TRBD2,TGTGCCAGCAGCCAACCAGGTCGTCTAGCGGGGTACTATGAGCAGTTCTTC,CASSQPGRLAGYYEQFF
TRBV3-1/TRBV3-2,TRBJ2-4,-,TGTGCCAGCAGCCAAGTAGAACAGAAAAACATTCAGTACTTC,CASSQVEQKNIQYF
TRBV28,TRBJ1-3,-,TGTGCCAGCAGTCGCCTGACAGGAGCTGGAAACACCATATATTTT,CASSRLTGAGNTIYF
TRBV11-3,TRBJ1-3,-,TGTGCCAGCAGCTCTGGGGCGGTAGGAGGAAACACCATATATTTT,CASSSGAVGGNTIYF